The 16 T cell receptor beta chains listed next were all sequenced from one sample in a study of memory CD4+ T cells and cytomegalovirus serostatus. Method: immunoSEQ multiplex PCR; TCRdb's copy keeps in-frame clones and lacks some. The sample lists tens of thousands of clones, around 80% occurring once. The sort gate was single viable CD3+CD4+CD8-CD45RO+ cells for memory CD4+ T cells. Sequenced sample: memory CD4+ T cells from blood. The receptor source for this set is an adult in good health and CMV-seronegative.

This rearrangement joins TRBV19 to TRBJ1-2; no clear D gene. V dropped 9 bases and J dropped 4 bases, with 21 bases sitting between them. The CDR3 has 15 residues. Germline CDR1 LNHDA, CDR2 SQIVND (reference sequence). The CDR3 loop is CASSPSLGGIYGYTF. The CDR3 bases are TGTGCCAGCTCACCCTCCTTGGGCGGGATCTATGGCTACACCTTC.

Notes on this clone: The junction differs from germline at one of its ends, possibly a read error. The V call is TRBV6-1, the J call TRBJ1-2; D is ambiguous. This CDR3 contains 16 residues. Per germline, CDR1 MNHNS and CDR2 SASEGT. The CDR3 sequence is CASSEVGRGLGYGYTF. Written as DNA, the CDR3 is TGTGCCAGTAGTGAAGTGGGTCGGGGTTTGGGCTATGGCTACACCTTC.

The CDR3 DNA sequence: TGTGCCAGCAGTTTCCTATTGAGCTATCTAGCGGGGGGGAACACAGATACGCAGTATTTT. Encoded protein: CASSFLLSYLAGGNTDTQYF. This rearrangement joins TRBV28 to TRBJ2-3; TRBD2 matches at 12 bases. CDR3 length equals 20 residues. With V trimmed by 3 bases and J by 2 bases, 15 bases remained unmatched. The germline gives CDR1 MDHEN, CDR2 SYDVKM. Combining the CDR3 with reference TRBV28 and TRBJ2-3 gives the whole variable domain DVKVTQSSRYLVKRTGEKVFLECVQDMDHENMFWYRQDPGLGLRLIYFSYDVKMKEKGDIPEGYSVSREKKERFSLILESASTNQTSMYLCASSFLLSYLAGGNTDTQYFGPGTRLTVL.

The chain has TRBV7-9 and TRBJ2-2; 8 bases line up with TRBD1. The germline gives CDR1 SEHNR, CDR2 FQNEAQ (reference sequence). V lost 3 bases and J lost 3; bases outside the gene matches: 9. The CDR3 consists of 17 residues. CDR3 region: CASSFTPGQEYTGELFF. Written as DNA, the CDR3 is TGTGCCAGCAGCTTCACCCCGGGACAGGAATACACCGGGGAGCTGTTTTTT.

A remark on this clone: This specimen includes other DNA sequences encoding the same CDR3. The J gene is TRBJ2-5, the V gene TRBV5-1; D possibly corresponds to TRBD1 (6 bases). Germline V CDR1 and CDR2: SGHRS, YFSETQ. This CDR3 has 14 amino acids. With 4 bases removed from V and 2 bases from J, the gap between germline ends came to 12 bases. The CDR3 DNA reads as TGCGCCAGCAGCCCTGGGACAACTCAAGAGACCCAGTACTTC. Protein product: CASSPGTTQETQYF.

The V and J genes are TRBV18 and TRBJ2-3; tentative D call: TRBD2 (5 bases). Trimming pared 4 bases from V and 2 bases from J, leaving 10 bases between. From germline, CDR1 is KGHSH and CDR2 LQKENI. This CDR3 is built from 14 residues. Here the CDR3 reads CASSLAQNTDTQYF. CDR3 DNA sequence: TGTGCCAGCTCACTAGCGCAAAACACAGATACGCAGTATTTT.

This chain links TRBV7-8 with TRBJ1-5; the D is unclear. The CDR3 loop spans 17 amino acids. V lost 5 bases and J lost 4, with 21 bases in between. CDR1 and CDR2 (germline): SGHVS, FQNEAQ. CDR3 residues: CASSPSPLGRANQPQHF. Written as DNA, the CDR3 is TGTGCCAGCAGCCCCTCCCCCCTTGGACGGGCAAATCAGCCCCAGCATTTT.

This clone has a handful of counts. Other DNA sequences in the same sample also yield this CDR3. V gene TRBV5-6 combines with J gene TRBJ1-4; D is uncertain. The V gene's germline CDR1 is SGHDT and CDR2 YYEEEE. The CDR3 covers 12 residues. V was clipped by 0 bases and J by 8 bases, with 5 bases between them. The CDR3 here is CASSLGVEKLFF. CDR3 bases: TGTGCCAGCAGCTTGGGGGTGGAAAAACTGTTTTTT.

The chain combines TRBV5-1 with TRBJ1-2; D is perhaps TRBD1 (5 bases). Germline V gives CDR1 SGHRS, CDR2 YFSETQ. There are 14 residues in the CDR3. Trimming removed 4 bases from V and 2 bases from J, with 12 bases in between. The CDR3: CASSTAAGNYGYTF. Written as DNA, the CDR3 is TGCGCCAGCAGCACGGCGGCAGGGAACTATGGCTACACCTTC. Looking up the rest from reference TRBV5-1 and TRBJ1-2 gives the full variable domain: KAGVTQTPRYLIKTRGQQVTLSCSPISGHRSVSWYQQTPGQGLQFLFEYFSETQRNKGNFPGRFSGRQFSNSRSEMNVSTLELGDSALYLCASSTAAGNYGYTFGSGTRLTVV.

V is TRBV6-1 and J is TRBJ1-6, with D perhaps matching TRBD1 (6 bases). V dropped 6 bases and J dropped 7 bases, with 16 bases sitting between them. This CDR3 has 15 residues. Germline-derived CDR1 and CDR2 are MNHNS and SASEGT. In DNA, the CDR3 is TGTGCCAGCAGGGTCGGAGGGACAATAAATTCACCCCTCCACTTT. Translation gives CASRVGGTINSPLHF.

Turning to this clone: Germline and junction disagree at one end, which may indicate a read error. This chain connects TRBV29-1 to TRBJ2-5; perhaps TRBD1 as D (5 bases). CDR1 is SQVTM and CDR2 is ANQGSEA in the germline V gene. The CDR3 covers 13 residues. DNA of the CDR3: TGCAGCGCTGAACCCAGGGTAGCAGAGACCCAGTACTTC. The encoded protein is CSAEPRVAETQYF.

The chain carries TRBV18 and TRBJ1-3, with 9 positions matching TRBD1. This CDR3 spans 16 amino acids. The ends lost 6 bases at V and 4 bases at J; junction bases unmatched: 10. Germline V lookup: CDR1 KGHSH, CDR2 LQKENI. CDR3 in DNA: TGTGCCAGCTCGCGTTACAGGGGGCGAGAAGGAAACACCATATATTTT. Amino acid sequence: CASSRYRGREGNTIYF.

The chain is built from TRBV30 and TRBJ1-1; possible D gene TRBD1, 6 bases. The CDR3 covers 14 residues. V was shortened by 5 bases and J by 2 bases, with 15 bases between the two germline ends. The germline CDR1 and CDR2 sequences are GTSNPN and SVGIG (reference sequence). CDR3 sequence reads: CAWGPGTPNTEAFF. CDR3 nucleotides: TGTGCCTGGGGACCCGGGACACCCAACACTGAAGCTTTCTTT.

The J gene is TRBJ2-5, the V gene TRBV2, with D possibly being TRBD2 (5 bases). V was trimmed by 8 bases and J by 7 bases, leaving 20 bases between them. The CDR3 is 14 residues long. Germline lookup yields CDR1 SNHLY and CDR2 FYNNEI. The CDR3 loop reads CASQLGSVRVTQYF. In DNA form, the CDR3 reads TGTGCCAGCCAACTAGGCTCGGTGAGAGTGACCCAGTACTTC.

V usage is TRBV7-9 and J usage is TRBJ2-2; D gene uncertain. The CDR3 contains 12 residues. V was cut by 5 bases and J by 7 bases, with 8 bases left in between. Per the germline V gene, CDR1 is SEHNR and CDR2 is FQNEAQ (reference sequence). CDR3 loop: CASSPTGGELFF. CDR3 in DNA: TGTGCCAGCAGCCCCACGGGCGGGGAGCTGTTTTTT.

V usage is TRBV18 and J usage is TRBJ2-7, with 8 nucleotides matching TRBD1. Trimming removed 3 bases from V and 3 bases from J; junction bases left unmatched: 4. Germline assignment: CDR1 KGHSH and CDR2 LQKENI. The CDR3 totals 14 residues. CDR3: CASSPSGGVYEQYF. The CDR3 DNA is TGTGCCAGCTCACCGTCAGGGGGCGTCTACGAGCAGTACTTC.